The 32 T cell receptor beta chains below all came from one sample that was sequenced in a study of T cell responses to AZD1222 COVID-19 vaccine. The repertoire was sequenced with immunoSEQ multiplex PCR; TCRdb's copy has only in-frame clones and lacks some. The data show over 90,000 clones, around nine tenths seen once. Sequenced material: peripheral blood, taken 28 days after the second AZD1222 dose. The receptors originated from an adult who received the AZD1222 COVID-19 vaccine.

The sample holds a few counts of this clone. This rearrangement joins TRBV3-1 (or the pseudogene TRBV3-2) to TRBJ1-6, with a possible D match to TRBD1 (5 bases). Germline assignment: CDR1 LGHDT and CDR2 YNNKEL (reference sequence). Trimming took off 1 base at V and 0 bases at J, with 13 bases between the two ends. This CDR3 comprises 18 residues. The DNA for the CDR3 is TGTGCCAGCAGCCAAGTCCCCCCAGGGAGCTCCTATAATTCACCCCTCCACTTT. As protein: CASSQVPPGSSYNSPLHF.

This clone has a handful of counts. V and J are TRBV6-1 and TRBJ2-2; TRBD2 agrees at 10 bases. The CDR3 length is 14 residues. The V segment lost 2 bases and the J segment 6 bases; nucleotides outside the gene matches: 0. Germline CDR1 reads MNHNS; CDR2 reads SASEGT. The CDR3 DNA reads TGTGCCAGCAGTGAACTAGCGGGGGCCGGGGAGCTGTTTTTT. It encodes CASSELAGAGELFF.

The CDR3 DNA sequence: TGTGCCAGCAGTTGGGAGACTAGCTCCTACGAGCAGTACTTC. This translates into CASSWETSSYEQYF. The V and J genes are TRBV6-2 or TRBV6-3 and TRBJ2-7; weak D call: TRBD2 (6 bases). Trimming removed 4 bases from V and 0 bases from J, with 10 bases in between. In germline, CDR1 is MNHEY, CDR2 SVGEGT. The CDR3 length is 14 residues.

V gene TRBV30 combines with J gene TRBJ2-1; 7 bases map to TRBD1. V shed 0 bases and J 10 bases; nucleotides not matched to a gene: 6. Germline assignment: CDR1 GTSNPN and CDR2 SVGIG (reference sequence). The CDR3 is 13 residues long. The CDR3 DNA is TGTGCCTGGAGTGTACGGATAGGGGGCGAGCAGTTCTTC. This encodes CAWSVRIGGEQFF.

The chain has TRBV6-5 and TRBJ1-4, with D unclear. Germline CDR1 reads MNHEY; CDR2 reads SVGAGI. This CDR3 has 15 amino acids. Deletions cut 2 bases from V and 5 bases from J, with 12 bases between. CDR3 sequence reads: CASSYEDSSNEKLFF. The CDR3 DNA reads as TGTGCCAGCAGTTACGAGGACTCATCGAATGAAAAACTGTTTTTT.

Judged by abundance, this clone is large (0.1 to 1%). This sequence joins TRBV27 and TRBJ2-2, with TRBD2 matching over 10 bases. Unmatched junction bases numbered 6, after V lost 5 bases and J lost 9 bases. Germline V gene data show CDR1 as MNHEY and CDR2 as SMNVEV (reference sequence). This CDR3 spans 14 amino acids. The CDR3, as DNA: TGTGCCAGCAGTCTTTCTAGCGGGAGCAGGGAGCTGTTTTTT. It is translated as CASSLSSGSRELFF.

The chain carries TRBV6-1 and TRBJ2-5; 7 bases fit TRBD1. With V trimmed by 2 bases and J by 5 bases, 8 bases remained unmatched. The germline CDR1 and CDR2 sequences are MNHNS and SASEGT. CDR3 length: 15 residues. CDR3 protein: CASSEQAGGGETQYF. Written as DNA, the CDR3 is TGTGCCAGCAGTGAACAGGCAGGGGGTGGCGAGACCCAGTACTTC.

This chain connects TRBV4-3 to TRBJ2-2, with D perhaps matching TRBD1 (6 bases). Trimming left V 3 bases short and J 1 base short, with 9 bases between. The CDR3 has 15 amino acids. Looked up from germline, CDR1 is LGHNA and CDR2 is YSLEER. The CDR3 spells CASSQGALNTGELFF. As DNA, the CDR3 is TGCGCCAGCAGCCAGGGGGCATTGAACACCGGGGAGCTGTTTTTT.

The chain is built from TRBV30 and TRBJ1-1; no clear D. The V and J ends lost 3 bases and 7 bases respectively, with 12 bases between them. CDR3 size: 12 residues. The germline CDR1 and CDR2 sequences are GTSNPN and SVGIG (reference sequence). The CDR3 here is CAWRLGPIEAFF. The CDR3 coding sequence is TGTGCCTGGAGGCTGGGCCCCATTGAAGCTTTCTTT.

The chain joins TRBV6-5 to TRBJ1-5; D not certain. The CDR3 is 13 residues long. Per germline, CDR1 MNHEY and CDR2 SVGAGI. The ends were cut back, 6 bases at V and 1 base at J, with 7 bases in the middle. CDR3 residues: CASSGESNQPQHF. In DNA, the CDR3 is TGTGCCAGCAGCGGGGAAAGCAATCAGCCCCAGCATTTT.

This clone was picked up one time. The rearrangement links TRBV11-3 to TRBJ2-3; D might be TRBD1 (5 bases). The CDR3 loop spans 15 amino acids. The germline V and J ends were trimmed by 1 base and 4 bases, with 12 bases remaining between them. Germline-derived CDR1 and CDR2 are SGHNT and YENEEA. DNA for the CDR3: TGTGCCAGCAGCTTAGGCAGGGTCCTTCCAGATACGCAGTATTTT. Encoded protein: CASSLGRVLPDTQYF.

V is TRBV19 and J is TRBJ2-3, with 7 bases aligning to TRBD1. This CDR3 is 15 amino acids long. The J segment lost 2 bases and the V segment lost 5 bases, leaving 7 bases of the junction unmatched. Germline CDR1 LNHDA, CDR2 SQIVND (reference sequence). The CDR3 region has the DNA TGTGCCAGTAGTTTGGGACAGCAATCCACAGATACGCAGTATTTT. It codes for CASSLGQQSTDTQYF.

The chain is built from TRBV27 and TRBJ2-7; 11 positions match TRBD1. This CDR3 spans 14 amino acids. The V gene's germline CDR1 is MNHEY and CDR2 SMNVEV (reference sequence). With 3 bases clipped from V and 3 bases from J, the junction kept 1 base outside the gene matches. This CDR3 is CASSFGTGGYEQYF. CDR3 nucleotides: TGTGCCAGCAGTTTCGGGACAGGGGGCTACGAGCAGTACTTC.

This sequence joins TRBV10-1 and TRBJ2-4; no clear D gene. V shed 0 bases and J shed 1 base, with 10 bases lying between them. The CDR3 covers 16 residues. Looked up from germline, CDR1 is WNHNN and CDR2 is SYGVQD (reference sequence). CDR3 region: CASSESRVNAKNIQYF. The CDR3 DNA is TGCGCCAGCAGTGAGTCACGCGTTAACGCCAAAAACATTCAGTACTTC.

The chain combines TRBV28 with TRBJ1-2; tentatively, D is TRBD1 (6 bases). Looked up from germline, CDR1 is MDHEN and CDR2 is SYDVKM. Trimming left V 2 bases short and J 6 bases short, with 19 bases between. The CDR3 spans 16 residues. This CDR3 is CASSLQLRGAQNGYTF. Here the CDR3 DNA reads TGTGCCAGCAGTTTACAATTAAGGGGGGCGCAGAATGGCTACACCTTC.

About this clone: This specimen includes other DNA sequences encoding the same CDR3. The chain joins TRBV7-8 to TRBJ1-5, with D possibly TRBD1 on 5 matching bases. Germline values: CDR1 SGHVS, CDR2 FQNEAQ. This CDR3 contains 15 residues. Trimming shortened V by 5 bases and J by 0 bases, and 11 bases separated the two germline ends. DNA of the CDR3: TGTGCCAGCAGCGCCGACAGTTATAGCAATCAGCCCCAGCATTTT. Residues: CASSADSYSNQPQHF.

The rearrangement links TRBV21-1 to TRBJ2-7; the D call in the table, TRBD2, was not verified against the DNA. TRBV21-1 is shown as a pseudogene. The CDR3 spans 15 residues. CDR3 region: CASSKLDGSTYEQYF. DNA of the CDR3: TGTGCCAGCAGCAAACTCGATGGGAGTACGTACGAGCAGTACTTC.

The rearrangement links TRBV28 to TRBJ1-3; 9 positions match TRBD1. The germline V gene has CDR1 MDHEN and CDR2 SYDVKM. V lost 6 bases and J lost 6; bases outside the gene matches: 12. The CDR3 totals 16 residues. The CDR3 loop reads CASSLNGQGPANTIYF. The CDR3 DNA follows: TGTGCCAGCAGCCTCAACGGACAGGGGCCCGCAAACACCATATATTTT. Drawing the rest from reference TRBV28 and TRBJ1-3, the complete variable domain is DVKVTQSSRYLVKRTGEKVFLECVQDMDHENMFWYRQDPGLGLRLIYFSYDVKMKEKGDIPEGYSVSREKKERFSLILESASTNQTSMYLCASSLNGQGPANTIYFGEGSWLTVV.

This clone came up once. The chain employs TRBV7-9 and TRBJ2-2; 12 bases are shared with TRBD2. V shed 5 bases, J shed 6 bases, and the junction held 13 bases outside the gene matches. The CDR3 sequence is 18 residues long. Germline V CDR1 and CDR2: SEHNR, FQNEAQ (reference sequence). The CDR3 sequence: CASSPRTSGAIRAGELFF. CDR3 in DNA: TGTGCCAGCAGCCCCCGGACTAGCGGGGCCATCAGGGCCGGGGAGCTGTTTTTT.

The CDR3 DNA follows: TGCAGCGTTGGGGTAGCCAAAAACATTCAGTACTTC. It is translated as CSVGVAKNIQYF. The chain joins TRBV29-1 to TRBJ2-4; D is ambiguous. The CDR3 totals 12 residues. CDR1 is SQVTM, CDR2 ANQGSEA, per germline. The V and J ends lost 4 bases and 0 bases respectively, with 4 bases between them. The complete variable domain, with remaining parts taken from reference TRBV29-1 and TRBJ2-4, reads SAVISQKPSRDICQRGTSLTIQCQVDSQVTMMFWYRQQPGQSLTLIATANQGSEATYESGFVIDKFPISRPNLTFSTLTVSNMSPEDSSIYLCSVGVAKNIQYFGAGTRLSVL.

The chain carries TRBV28 and TRBJ1-1, with TRBD1 matching 8 bases. Germline V gives CDR1 MDHEN, CDR2 SYDVKM. Losses at the gene ends were 5 bases for V and 1 base for J; bases not matched to a gene: 6. The length of the CDR3 is 15 residues. Written as DNA, the CDR3 is TGTGCCAGCAGTACCCCGGACAGGGCGAACACTGAAGCTTTCTTT. Its protein product is CASSTPDRANTEAFF. The entire variable domain, with the rest obtained from reference TRBV28 and TRBJ1-1, is as follows: DVKVTQSSRYLVKRTGEKVFLECVQDMDHENMFWYRQDPGLGLRLIYFSYDVKMKEKGDIPEGYSVSREKKERFSLILESASTNQTSMYLCASSTPDRANTEAFFGQGTRLTVV.

This clone was seen a single time. The chain joins TRBV11-3 to TRBJ2-3; TRBD2 matches at 16 bases. The germline gives CDR1 SGHNT, CDR2 YENEEA. This CDR3 is 20 amino acids long. Trimming cost V 5 bases and J 1 base; bases outside gene matches: 12. The CDR3 spells CASSHGTSGGAIVGTDTQYF. For the CDR3, the DNA is TGTGCCAGCAGCCACGGGACTAGCGGGGGGGCAATCGTGGGCACAGATACGCAGTATTTT. The whole variable domain, filled in from reference TRBV11-3 and TRBJ2-3, reads EAGVVQSPRYKIIEKKQPVAFWCNPISGHNTLYWYLQNLGQGPELLIRYENEEAVDDSQLPKDRFSAERLKGVDSTLKIQPAELGDSAVYLCASSHGTSGGAIVGTDTQYFGPGTRLTVL.

The V and J genes are TRBV7-9 and TRBJ1-3; TRBD1 aligns across 11 bases. The J segment lost 4 bases and the V segment lost 4 bases, leaving 15 bases of the junction unmatched. The CDR3 sequence is 19 residues long. The germline V gene has CDR1 SEHNR and CDR2 FQNEAQ (reference sequence). CDR3 sequence reads: CASSYTGQGVTGFGNTIYF. CDR3 nucleotide sequence: TGTGCCAGCAGCTATACGGGACAGGGGGTCACCGGATTCGGAAACACCATATATTTT.

The rearrangement links TRBV10-2 to TRBJ1-3; the D is unclear. The V gene lost 5 bases and the J gene lost 4 bases, with 15 bases spanning the gap. CDR1 WSHSY and CDR2 SAAADI come from the germline V gene. The CDR3 runs 15 residues. The CDR3 DNA sequence: TGCGCCAGCAGTCTGTTGCAAGGTTGGGGAAACACCATATATTTT. This translates into CASSLLQGWGNTIYF.

This chain uses TRBV7-9 with TRBJ1-2, with D possibly matching TRBD1 (6 bases). This CDR3 has 15 amino acids. From germline, CDR1 is SEHNR and CDR2 FQNEAQ (reference sequence). Trimming cost V 2 bases and J 2 bases, with 12 bases left between them. This chain's CDR3 is CASSLYQGPNYGYTF. The DNA for the CDR3 is TGTGCCAGCAGCTTATATCAGGGGCCGAACTATGGCTACACCTTC.

The chain links TRBV6-2 or TRBV6-3 to TRBJ1-2, with 9 bases identical to TRBD1. Germline V lookup: CDR1 MNHEY, CDR2 SVGEGT. This CDR3 contains 15 residues. Unmatched junction bases numbered 13, after V lost 6 bases and J lost 8 bases. CDR3 coding DNA: TGTGCCAGCAGCCTACTGACGACAGGGGGACGGGGCTACACCTTC. Residues: CASSLLTTGGRGYTF.

The CDR3 reads CASSLSGYTGELFF. The CDR3 DNA reads as TGTGCCAGCTCACTAAGCGGGTACACCGGGGAGCTGTTTTTT. This sequence joins TRBV18 and TRBJ2-2; D is possibly TRBD2 (6 bases). V was cut by 4 bases and J by 3 bases, with 9 bases left in between. Germline CDR1 KGHSH, CDR2 LQKENI. The CDR3 runs to 14 residues.

This clone was seen only a few times. The chain links TRBV7-9 to TRBJ1-4; maybe TRBD1 (5 bases). In germline, CDR1 is SEHNR, CDR2 FQNEAQ (reference sequence). Trimming stripped 1 base from V and 7 bases from J, with 7 bases between. CDR3 length: 13 residues. The CDR3 loop is CASSLGTGEKLFF. CDR3 nucleotides: TGTGCCAGCAGCTTAGGAACAGGTGAAAAACTGTTTTTT. The full variable domain, its missing parts supplied by reference TRBV7-9 and TRBJ1-4, is DTGVSQNPRHKITKRGQNVTFRCDPISEHNRLYWYRQTLGQGPEFLTYFQNEAQLEKSRLLSDRFSAERPKGSFSTLEIQRTEQGDSAMYLCASSLGTGEKLFFGSGTQLSVL.

This rearrangement joins TRBV23-1 to TRBJ1-5; D is possibly TRBD1 (5 bases). TRBV23-1 is an ORF, and what it does is uncertain. V gave up 3 bases and J gave up 5 bases, with 23 bases separating them. This CDR3 has 18 residues. The CDR3 is CASSQADYRSRLYQPQHF. CDR3 in DNA: TGCGCCAGCAGTCAGGCCGACTACAGGTCCCGACTCTATCAGCCCCAGCATTTT.

The rearrangement joins TRBV5-4 to TRBJ2-7; tentatively, D is TRBD1 or TRBD2 (6 bases each). CDR1 is SGHNT, CDR2 YYREEE, per germline (reference sequence). Trimming took off 0 bases at V and 4 bases at J, with 14 bases between the two ends. The CDR3 covers 15 residues. DNA for the CDR3: TGTGCCAGCAGCTTGGTAGGGGGGAGCTTATACGAGCAGTACTTC. Translating it yields CASSLVGGSLYEQYF.

The genes are TRBV4-2 and TRBJ2-2; D gene unclear. The germline CDR1 and CDR2 sequences are LGHNA and YNFKEQ. V gave up 0 bases and J gave up 4 bases, with 12 bases separating them. The CDR3 extends over 16 amino acids. The CDR3 coding sequence is TGTGCCAGCAGCCAAGATCCACTCGTGGGCACCGGGGAGCTGTTTTTT. It encodes CASSQDPLVGTGELFF.

The chain has TRBV14 and TRBJ1-4; a weak D match, TRBD1 (6 bases). V gave up 3 bases and J gave up 3 bases, with 11 bases separating them. CDR1 and CDR2 (germline): SGHDN, FVKESK. This CDR3 spans 15 amino acids. The DNA of the CDR3 is TGTGCCAGCAGCCAGCAGGGGAGGTCTAATGAAAAACTGTTTTTT. This sequence encodes CASSQQGRSNEKLFF.